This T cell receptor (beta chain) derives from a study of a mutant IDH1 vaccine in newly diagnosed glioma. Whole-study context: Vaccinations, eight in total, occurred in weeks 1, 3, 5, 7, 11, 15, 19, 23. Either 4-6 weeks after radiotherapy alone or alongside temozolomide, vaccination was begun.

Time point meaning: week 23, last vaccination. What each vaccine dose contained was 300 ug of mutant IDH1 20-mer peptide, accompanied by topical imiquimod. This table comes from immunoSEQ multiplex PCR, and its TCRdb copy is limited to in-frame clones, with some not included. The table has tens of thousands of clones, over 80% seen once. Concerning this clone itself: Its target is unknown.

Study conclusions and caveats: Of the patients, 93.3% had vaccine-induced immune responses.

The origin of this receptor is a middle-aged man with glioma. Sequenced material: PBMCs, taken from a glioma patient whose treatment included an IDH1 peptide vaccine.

CDR3: CASSFPPGQGARTGELFF. The CDR3, as DNA: TGTGCCAGCAGTTTTCCCCCGGGACAGGGGGCGAGGACCGGGGAGCTGTTTTTT. The rearrangement uses TRBV27 and TRBJ2-2; 12 bases map to TRBD1. V lost 3 bases and J lost 5; bases outside the gene matches: 10. The CDR3 is 18 amino acids. Germline V gene lookup returns CDR1 MNHEY and CDR2 SMNVEV (reference sequence).